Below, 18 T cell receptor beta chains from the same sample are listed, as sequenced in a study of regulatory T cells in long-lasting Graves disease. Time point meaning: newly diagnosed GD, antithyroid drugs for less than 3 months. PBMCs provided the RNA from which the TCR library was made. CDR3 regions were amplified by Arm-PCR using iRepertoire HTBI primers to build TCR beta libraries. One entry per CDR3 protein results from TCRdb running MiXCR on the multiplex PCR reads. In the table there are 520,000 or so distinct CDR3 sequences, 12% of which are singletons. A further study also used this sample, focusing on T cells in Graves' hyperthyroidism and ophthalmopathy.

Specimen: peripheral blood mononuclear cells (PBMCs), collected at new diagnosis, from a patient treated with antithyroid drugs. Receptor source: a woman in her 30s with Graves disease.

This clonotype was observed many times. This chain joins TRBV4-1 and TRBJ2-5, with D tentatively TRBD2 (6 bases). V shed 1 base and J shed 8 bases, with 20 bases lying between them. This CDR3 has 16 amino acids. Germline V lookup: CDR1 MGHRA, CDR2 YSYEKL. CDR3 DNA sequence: TGCGCCAGCAGCCAAGGGGAGGCAGGCCAGGATCTAACCCAGTACTTC. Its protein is CASSQGEAGQDLTQYF.

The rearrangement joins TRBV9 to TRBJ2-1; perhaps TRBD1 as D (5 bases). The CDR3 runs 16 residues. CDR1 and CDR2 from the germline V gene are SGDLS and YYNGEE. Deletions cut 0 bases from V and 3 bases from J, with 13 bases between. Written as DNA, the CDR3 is TGTGCCAGCAGCGTAGTAGGGCAGGGTCACTACAATGAGCAGTTCTTC. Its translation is CASSVVGQGHYNEQFF. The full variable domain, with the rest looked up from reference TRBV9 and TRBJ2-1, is DSGVTQTPKHLITATGQRVTLRCSPRSGDLSVYWYQQSLDQGLQFLIQYYNGEERAKGNILERFSAQQFPDLHSELNLSSLELGDSALYFCASSVVGQGHYNEQFFGPGTRLTVL.

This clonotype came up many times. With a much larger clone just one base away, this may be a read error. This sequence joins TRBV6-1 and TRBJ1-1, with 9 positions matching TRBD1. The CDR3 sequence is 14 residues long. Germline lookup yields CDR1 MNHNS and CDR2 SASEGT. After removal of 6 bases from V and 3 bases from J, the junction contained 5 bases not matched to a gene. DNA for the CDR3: TGTGCCAGCAGGTTTGGACAGGGGTACACTGAAGCTTTCTTT. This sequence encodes CASRFGQGYTEAFF.

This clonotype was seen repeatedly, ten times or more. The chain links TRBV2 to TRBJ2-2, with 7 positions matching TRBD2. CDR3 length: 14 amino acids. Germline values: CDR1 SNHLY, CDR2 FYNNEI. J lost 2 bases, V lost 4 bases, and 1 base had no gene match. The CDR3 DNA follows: TGTGCCAGCAGTGGGACTAGAAACACCGGGGAGCTGTTTTTT. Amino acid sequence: CASSGTRNTGELFF. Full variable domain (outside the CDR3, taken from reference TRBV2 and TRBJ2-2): EPEVTQTPSHQVTQMGQEVILRCVPISNHLYFYWYRQILGQKVEFLVSFYNNEISEKSEIFDDQFSVERPDGSNFTLKIRSTKLEDSAMYFCASSGTRNTGELFFGEGSRLTVL.

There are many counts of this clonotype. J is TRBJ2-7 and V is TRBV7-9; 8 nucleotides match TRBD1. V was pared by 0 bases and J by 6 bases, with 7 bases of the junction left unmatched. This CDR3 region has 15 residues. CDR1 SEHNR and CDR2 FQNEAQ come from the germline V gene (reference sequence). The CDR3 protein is CASSLALAGGSEQYF. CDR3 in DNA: TGTGCCAGCAGCTTAGCGTTGGCAGGGGGCAGCGAGCAGTACTTC.

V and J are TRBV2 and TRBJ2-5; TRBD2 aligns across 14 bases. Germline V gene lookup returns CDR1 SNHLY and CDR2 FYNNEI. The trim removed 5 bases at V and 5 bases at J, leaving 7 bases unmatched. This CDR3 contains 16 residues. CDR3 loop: CASSTGTSGRSETQYF. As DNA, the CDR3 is TGTGCCAGCAGTACCGGGACTAGCGGGAGATCGGAGACCCAGTACTTC.

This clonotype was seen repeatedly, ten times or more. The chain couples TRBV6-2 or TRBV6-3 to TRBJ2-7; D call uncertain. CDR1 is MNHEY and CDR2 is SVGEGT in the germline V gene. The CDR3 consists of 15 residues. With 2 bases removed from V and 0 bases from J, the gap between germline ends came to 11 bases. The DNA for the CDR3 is TGTGCCAGCAGTTACCGGACGCTTCGCTCCTACGAGCAGTACTTC. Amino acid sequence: CASSYRTLRSYEQYF.

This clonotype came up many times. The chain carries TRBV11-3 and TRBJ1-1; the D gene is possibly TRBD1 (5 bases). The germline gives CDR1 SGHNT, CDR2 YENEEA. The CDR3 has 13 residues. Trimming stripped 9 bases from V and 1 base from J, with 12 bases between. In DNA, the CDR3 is TGTGCCAGGACGAATGGACAGAACACTGAAGCTTTCTTT. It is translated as CARTNGQNTEAFF.

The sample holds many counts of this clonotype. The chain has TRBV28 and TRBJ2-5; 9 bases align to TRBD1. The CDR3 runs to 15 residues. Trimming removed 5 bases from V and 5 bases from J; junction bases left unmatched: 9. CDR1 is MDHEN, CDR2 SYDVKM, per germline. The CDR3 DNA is TGTGCCAGCAGTCTCGACAGGGGGGTATTGGAGACCCAGTACTTC. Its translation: CASSLDRGVLETQYF.

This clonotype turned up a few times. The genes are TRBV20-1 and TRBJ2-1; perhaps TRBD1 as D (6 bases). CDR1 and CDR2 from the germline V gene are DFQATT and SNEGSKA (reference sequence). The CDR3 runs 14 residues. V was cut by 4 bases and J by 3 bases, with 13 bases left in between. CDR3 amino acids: CSAMSGTLYNEQFF. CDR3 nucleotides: TGCAGTGCTATGTCCGGGACACTCTACAATGAGCAGTTCTTC.

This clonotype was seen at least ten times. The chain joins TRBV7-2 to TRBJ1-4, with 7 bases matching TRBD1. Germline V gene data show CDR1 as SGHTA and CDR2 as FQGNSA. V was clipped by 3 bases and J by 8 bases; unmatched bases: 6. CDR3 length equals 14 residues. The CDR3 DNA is TGTGCCAGCAGCTTTGGAGGGGGCCGGGAAAAACTGTTTTTT. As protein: CASSFGGGREKLFF.

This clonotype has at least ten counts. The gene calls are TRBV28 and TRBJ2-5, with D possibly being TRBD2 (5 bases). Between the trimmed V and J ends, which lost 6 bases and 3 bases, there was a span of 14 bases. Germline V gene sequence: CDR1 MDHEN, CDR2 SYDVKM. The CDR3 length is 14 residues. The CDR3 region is CASSRPEGKETQYF. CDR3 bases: TGTGCCAGCAGCCGCCCTGAGGGAAAAGAGACCCAGTACTTC.

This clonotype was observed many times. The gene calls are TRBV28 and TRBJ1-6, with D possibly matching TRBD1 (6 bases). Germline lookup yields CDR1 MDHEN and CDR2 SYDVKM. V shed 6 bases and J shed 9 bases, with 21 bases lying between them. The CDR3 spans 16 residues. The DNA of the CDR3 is TGTGCCAGCAGAAGTATACAGGGCCCTCTGGGTTCACCCCTCCACTTT. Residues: CASRSIQGPLGSPLHF.

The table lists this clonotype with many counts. CDR3 in amino acids: CASSPRGRERPRWRYNEQFF. Written as DNA, the CDR3 is TGTGCCAGCAGCCCTCGGGGTCGGGAGAGACCGCGGTGGAGGTACAATGAGCAGTTCTTC. The V and J genes are TRBV3-1 and TRBJ2-1, with D possibly being TRBD2 (6 bases). V lost 4 bases to trimming and J lost 4 bases, with 29 bases between them. The germline V gene encodes CDR1 LGHDT and CDR2 YNNKEL (reference sequence). The CDR3 length is 20 residues.

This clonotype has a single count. CDR3 DNA sequence: TGTGCCTGGAGTGTAGGGCTGGGGGAGCCCCAGCATTTT. Its translation is CAWSVGLGEPQHF. V is TRBV30 and J is TRBJ1-5; D may be TRBD1 (5 bases). This CDR3 is 13 amino acids long. Germline CDR1 and CDR2: GTSNPN and SVGIG (reference sequence). Trimming pared 0 bases from V and 8 bases from J, leaving 11 bases between.

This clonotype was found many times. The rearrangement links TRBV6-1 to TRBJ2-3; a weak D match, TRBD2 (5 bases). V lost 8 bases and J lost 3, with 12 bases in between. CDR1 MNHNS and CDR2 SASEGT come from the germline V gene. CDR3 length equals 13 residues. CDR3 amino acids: CASARAATDTQYF. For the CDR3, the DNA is TGTGCCAGCGCCCGAGCGGCAACAGATACGCAGTATTTT.

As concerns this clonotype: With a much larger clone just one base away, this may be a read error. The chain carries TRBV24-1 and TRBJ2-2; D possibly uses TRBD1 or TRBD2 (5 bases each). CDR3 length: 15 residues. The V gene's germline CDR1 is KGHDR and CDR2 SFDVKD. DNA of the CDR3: TGTGCCACCAGTGCGGGACGGAGGAACACCGGGGAGCTGTCTTTT. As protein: CATSAGRRNTGELSF.

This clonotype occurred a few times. The CDR3 protein is CASSAKDFSLEQFF. DNA for the CDR3: TGTGCCAGCAGTGCCAAGGACTTTTCCCTTGAGCAGTTCTTC. The V and J genes are TRBV11-1 and TRBJ2-1, with a possible D match to TRBD2 (5 bases). Germline V gene sequence: CDR1 SGHAT, CDR2 FQDESV (reference sequence). The V end was cut by 6 bases, the J end by 9 bases, with 18 bases between. The CDR3 spans 14 residues.